What follows are 12 T cell receptor beta chains derived from one specimen sequenced in a study of identical twins. TCRdb re-derived calls from the 5' RACE reads in MiXCR, one entry per CDR3 protein. The repertoire holds about 250,000 distinct CDR3 sequences, with roughly an eighth as singletons. Sequencing was carried out using memory (CD45RO+) T cells sorted from blood. All receptors derive from a woman aged 18-30 years in good health.

This clonotype was recorded a few times. The junction departs from germline at one end; a sequencing error may be responsible. The chain has TRBV7-7 and TRBJ2-5, with D tentatively TRBD2 (6 bases). The germline V gene has CDR1 SSHAT and CDR2 FNYEAQ (reference sequence). This CDR3 has 11 residues. The CDR3 sequence: CASSNGGAQYF. DNA for the CDR3: TGTGCTAGCAGCAATGGAGGGGCCCAGTACTTC. The variable domain in full, with the rest retrieved from reference TRBV7-7 and TRBJ2-5, is GAGVSQSPRYKVTKRGQDVTLRCDPISSHATLYWYQQALGQGPEFLTYFNYEAQPDKSGLPSDRFSAERPEGSISTLTIQRTEQRDSAMYRCASSNGGAQYFGPGTRLLVL.

There are a few counts of this clonotype. The chain combines TRBV29-1 with TRBJ2-3; D is unclear. The CDR3 totals 13 residues. The germline V gene has CDR1 SQVTM and CDR2 ANQGSEA. V was cut by 4 bases and J by 2 bases, with 10 bases left in between. DNA of the CDR3: TGCAGCGTTGCAATCAATCCCACAGATACGCAGTATTTT. Its protein is CSVAINPTDTQYF.

This clonotype was recorded at least ten times. The chain employs TRBV12-3 or TRBV12-4 and TRBJ1-4, with D tentatively TRBD1 (5 bases). V lost 6 bases and J lost 8, with 19 bases in between. There are 15 residues in the CDR3. The CDR3 nucleotides are TGTGCCAGCAGCCCCGGGACCGCAAAAGGGGAAAAACTGTTTTTT. Its translation: CASSPGTAKGEKLFF.

This clonotype was detected only a few times. The chain has TRBV20-1 and TRBJ2-7; 12 nucleotides align to TRBD1. Germline lookup yields CDR1 DFQATT and CDR2 SNEGSKA (reference sequence). With V trimmed by 3 bases and J by 5 bases, 8 bases remained unmatched. The CDR3 consists of 15 residues. Here the CDR3 reads CSASDGTGGWNEQYF. The CDR3 DNA reads as TGCAGTGCTAGCGACGGGACAGGGGGCTGGAACGAGCAGTACTTC.

This clonotype was seen at least ten times. The rearrangement links TRBV5-1 to TRBJ1-6; possibly TRBD1 for D (6 bases). Germline CDR1 and CDR2: SGHRS and YFSETQ. Trimming took off 3 bases at V and 7 bases at J, with 8 bases between the two ends. The CDR3 spans 13 residues. The CDR3: CASSSDRNSPLHF. DNA for the CDR3: TGCGCCAGCAGCTCAGACAGGAATTCACCCCTCCACTTT.

CDR3 loop: CASSGTPGQDNYGYTF. CDR3 DNA: TGTGCCAGCAGCGGCACGCCGGGACAGGACAACTATGGCTACACCTTC. V gene TRBV3-1 combines with J gene TRBJ1-2, with 8 bases that match TRBD1. Germline CDR1 is LGHDT and CDR2 is YNNKEL (reference sequence). The CDR3 extends over 16 amino acids. The trim removed 5 bases at V and 2 bases at J, leaving 10 bases unmatched.

At least ten counts were recorded for this clonotype. The V gene is TRBV11-2, the J gene TRBJ2-7, with 7 positions matching TRBD2. The germline CDR1 and CDR2 sequences are SGHAT and FQNNGV. V gave up 6 bases and J gave up 0 bases; unmatched junction bases: 11. This CDR3 is built from 16 residues. CDR3 in amino acids: CASRPIAGSHSYEQYF. CDR3 nucleotides: TGTGCCAGCAGACCGATAGCGGGCTCCCACTCCTACGAGCAGTACTTC. Supplemented by reference TRBV11-2 and TRBJ2-7, the full variable domain reads EAGVAQSPRYKIIEKRQSVAFWCNPISGHATLYWYQQILGQGPKLLIQFQNNGVVDDSQLPKDRFSAERLKGVDSTLKIQPAKLEDSAVYLCASRPIAGSHSYEQYFGPGTRLTVT.

This clonotype has only a few counts. The chain links TRBV20-1 to TRBJ1-3; TRBD1 might be the D (5 bases). The CDR3 covers 15 residues. The germline V gene encodes CDR1 DFQATT and CDR2 SNEGSKA (reference sequence). Between the trimmed V and J ends, which lost 0 bases and 0 bases, there was a span of 9 bases. CDR3 region: CSAREGPISGNTIYF. CDR3 DNA: TGCAGTGCTAGAGAGGGACCGATCTCTGGAAACACCATATATTTT.

This clonotype appeared a few times. The chain uses TRBV20-1 and TRBJ2-2; 10 nucleotides agree with TRBD2. The V segment lost 7 bases and the J segment 1 base; nucleotides outside the gene matches: 6. Germline V gene lookup returns CDR1 DFQATT and CDR2 SNEGSKA (reference sequence). The CDR3 runs to 15 residues. This CDR3 is CSVKREGLNTGELFF. DNA for the CDR3: TGCAGTGTCAAGCGGGAGGGGTTGAACACCGGGGAGCTGTTTTTT.

This clonotype was seen only a few times. The rearrangement links TRBV7-2 to TRBJ2-7; 7 nucleotides line up with TRBD2. Germline loops: CDR1 SGHTA, CDR2 FQGNSA. V lost 0 bases to trimming and J lost 0 bases; unmatched junction nucleotides: 2. This CDR3 comprises 15 residues. CDR3 sequence (DNA): TGTGCCAGCAGCTTAGCGCCTAGCGGCTCCTACGAGCAGTACTTC. Translation: CASSLAPSGSYEQYF.

The rearrangement uses TRBV12-3 or TRBV12-4 and TRBJ2-5; 9 nucleotides match TRBD1. The CDR3 contains 14 residues. The V and J ends lost 6 bases and 4 bases, in that order; junction bases with no gene match: 6. DNA for the CDR3: TGTGCCAGCAGATACAGGGGGCTCGGAGAGACCCAGTACTTC. As protein: CASRYRGLGETQYF.

V is TRBV20-1 and J is TRBJ2-4; no firm D call. The V and J ends lost 5 bases and 5 bases respectively, with 16 bases between them. Germline CDR1 DFQATT, CDR2 SNEGSKA (reference sequence). CDR3 length equals 14 residues. CDR3 DNA sequence: TGCAGTGCTGACATATCCTCCCTCCAAAACATTCAGTACTTC. Translation gives CSADISSLQNIQYF.